The clone carrying this T cell receptor (beta chain) showed up just a few times. Antigen: not known. The data were obtained in a study of beta chain features in type 1 diabetes. General study findings and limits: Researchers report that Type 1 diabetes patients had moderately but significantly shorter TCRB CDR3s across all four CD4+ subsets. PCR might preferentially amplify shorter templates, equally in patients and controls.

The V segment lost 0 bases and the J segment 2 bases; nucleotides outside the gene matches: 1. CDR1 and CDR2 (germline): MNHEY, SVGAGI. The CDR3 runs 15 residues. Expressed TCRB transcripts were sequenced because the isolated RNA had all been reverse transcribed beforehand. Profiling relied on immunoSEQ multiplex PCR, and the TCRdb table lists in-frame clones only, not all of them. Of about 710,000 clones in the sample, about 14% were seen once. Sequenced input: naive CD4+ T cells from blood. The receptor's source is a man between 18 and 35 years old with type 1 diabetes. The chain has TRBV6-5 and TRBJ1-3; TRBD1 agrees at 7 bases. The CDR3 DNA reads as TGTGCCAGCAGTTACTCTGGACAGGCTGGAAACACCATATATTTT. Residues: CASSYSGQAGNTIYF.